These 17 T cell receptor beta chains were sequenced from one sample in a study of beta chain features in type 1 diabetes. Expressed TCRB transcripts were sequenced, since all the RNA that had been isolated was reverse transcribed. Using immunoSEQ multiplex PCR, the repertoire was profiled, and TCRdb retains in-frame clones only, with some absent. Counted here are 430,000 or so clones, about an eighth occurring once; the ten biggest clones make up over 0.035%. Sequenced material: naive CD4+ T cells from blood. These receptor sequences come from a woman between 18 and 30 years old in good health.

The V and J genes are TRBV4-2 and TRBJ2-7; D perhaps matches TRBD2 (6 bases). Germline loops: CDR1 LGHNA, CDR2 YNFKEQ. The CDR3 has 17 residues. Trimming shortened V by 3 bases and J by 5 bases, and 23 bases separated the two germline ends. In DNA, the CDR3 is TGTGCCAGCAGCCAGGAGCAGCGGGCTAGCCGTGGGGACGAGCAGTACTTC. Translated, it gives CASSQEQRASRGDEQYF.

This clone was recorded once. The V and J genes are TRBV7-9 and TRBJ2-2; 10 bases are shared with TRBD1. V was clipped by 5 bases and J by 4 bases; unmatched bases: 10. Per germline, CDR1 SEHNR and CDR2 FQNEAQ (reference sequence). There are 17 residues in the CDR3. The CDR3 loop is CASSHNRGTGVTGELFF. CDR3 DNA: TGTGCCAGCAGCCATAACCGGGGGACAGGGGTCACCGGGGAGCTGTTTTTT. Variable domain in full (rest from reference TRBV7-9 and TRBJ2-2): DTGVSQNPRHKITKRGQNVTFRCDPISEHNRLYWYRQTLGQGPEFLTYFQNEAQLEKSRLLSDRFSAERPKGSFSTLEIQRTEQGDSAMYLCASSHNRGTGVTGELFFGEGSRLTVL.

This clone has at least ten counts. The rearrangement uses TRBV9 and TRBJ2-3, with D perhaps given as TRBD1 or TRBD2 (5 bases each). The CDR3 length is 16 residues. Germline CDR1 reads SGDLS; CDR2 reads YYNGEE. Trimming stripped 3 bases from V and 2 bases from J, with 16 bases between. CDR3 sequence reads: CASSANTGALTDTQYF. The CDR3 DNA reads as TGTGCCAGCAGCGCGAATACCGGGGCCCTCACAGATACGCAGTATTTT.

This clone showed up just a few times. The V call is TRBV14, the J call TRBJ2-3; D is perhaps TRBD2 (5 bases). The length of the CDR3 is 13 residues. From germline, CDR1 is SGHDN and CDR2 FVKESK. V shed 2 bases and J shed 7 bases, with 10 bases lying between them. The CDR3 bases are TGTGCCAGCAGCCAATGGGGAGTGAATACGCAGTATTTT. Its protein is CASSQWGVNTQYF.

This clone was detected a few times. The genes are TRBV20-1 and TRBJ2-7; D not certain. Germline CDR1 and CDR2: DFQATT and SNEGSKA (reference sequence). Trimming cost V 5 bases and J 3 bases, with 8 bases left between them. The CDR3 consists of 11 residues. The CDR3 coding sequence is TGCAGTGCTGAGAGGTACTACGAGCAGTACTTC. This codes for CSAERYYEQYF.

This clone was observed a handful of times. The chain combines TRBV6-5 with TRBJ1-2, with 9 bases aligning to TRBD1. The CDR3 loop spans 13 amino acids. V shed 6 bases and J 8 bases; nucleotides not matched to a gene: 7. Germline CDR1 reads MNHEY; CDR2 reads SVGAGI. The CDR3 spells CASRRGTGQGYTF. The CDR3 DNA follows: TGTGCCAGCAGACGCGGGACAGGGCAGGGCTACACCTTC.

The chain employs TRBV27 and TRBJ2-3; D gene ambiguous. Germline CDR1 is MNHEY and CDR2 is SMNVEV (reference sequence). V was clipped by 6 bases and J by 5 bases, with 3 bases between them. The CDR3 totals 10 residues. CDR3 region: CASRGDTQYF. In nucleotides, the CDR3 is TGTGCCAGCAGAGGAGATACGCAGTATTTT.

This clone was seen more than once but under ten times. The chain has TRBV30 and TRBJ1-3, with unresolved D. V was trimmed by 2 bases and J by 4 bases, leaving 18 bases between them. CDR3 length: 16 amino acids. Per germline, CDR1 GTSNPN and CDR2 SVGIG (reference sequence). CDR3 sequence (DNA): TGTGCCTGGAGTCTAAAATTAGGGTCCCTGGGAAACACCATATATTTT. Its protein product is CAWSLKLGSLGNTIYF.

The sample holds a few counts of this clone. This chain joins TRBV4-2 and TRBJ1-4; D unresolved. The V gene lost 2 bases and the J gene lost 6 bases, with 10 bases spanning the gap. The V gene's germline CDR1 is LGHNA and CDR2 YNFKEQ. CDR3 length equals 14 residues. CDR3 in DNA: TGTGCCAGCAGCCAATCGGGAATCGATGAAAAACTGTTTTTT. Amino acid sequence: CASSQSGIDEKLFF.

The J gene is TRBJ2-3, the V gene TRBV6-5; D perhaps matches TRBD1 (6 bases). CDR3 size: 13 residues. Trimming removed 5 bases at V and 6 bases at J, with 12 bases between. Germline lookup yields CDR1 MNHEY and CDR2 SVGAGI. CDR3 region: CASSGDIRDTQYF. The DNA of the CDR3 is TGTGCCAGCAGTGGGGACATAAGGGATACGCAGTATTTT.

The table lists this clone with a few counts. J is TRBJ2-7 and V is TRBV30; 7 nucleotides line up with TRBD2. Losses at the gene ends were 5 bases for V and 0 bases for J; bases not matched to a gene: 7. The CDR3 loop spans 14 amino acids. Germline V CDR1 and CDR2: GTSNPN, SVGIG (reference sequence). CDR3 region: CAWGPGGTSYEQYF. Here the CDR3 DNA reads TGTGCCTGGGGACCGGGGGGAACCTCCTACGAGCAGTACTTC.

The rearrangement uses TRBV15 and TRBJ2-5; D gene uncertain. The CDR3 is 14 amino acids. Trimming shortened V by 0 bases and J by 1 base, and 6 bases separated the two germline ends. Germline loops: CDR1 LNHNV, CDR2 YYDKDF (reference sequence). The CDR3 nucleotides read TGTGCCACCAGCAGAGATAGTATCCAAGAGACCCAGTACTTC. Its translation is CATSRDSIQETQYF.

The V gene is TRBV6-6, the J gene TRBJ1-5, with D perhaps matching TRBD1 (5 bases). The CDR3 is 13 residues long. CDR1 is MNHNY and CDR2 is SVGAGI in the germline V gene (reference sequence). The V and J ends lost 5 bases and 5 bases respectively, with 10 bases between them. The CDR3 nucleotides read TGTGCCAGCAGTCTAAGAGGGGATCAGCCCCAGCATTTT. It yields the protein CASSLRGDQPQHF.

J is TRBJ2-5 and V is TRBV19; D possibly corresponds to TRBD2 (6 bases). Trimming left V 3 bases short and J 5 bases short, with 16 bases between. CDR1 LNHDA and CDR2 SQIVND come from the germline V gene (reference sequence). The CDR3 runs to 15 residues. DNA for the CDR3: TGTGCCAGTAGTATGAGCGGGCCCAGGCGGGAGACCCAGTACTTC. Encoded protein: CASSMSGPRRETQYF.

The chain is built from TRBV5-8 and TRBJ2-7, with a weak D call TRBD1 (6 bases). The CDR3 is 12 amino acids. Trimming left V 5 bases short and J 6 bases short, with 12 bases between. Germline V gene lookup returns CDR1 SGHTS and CDR2 YDEGEE. CDR3 DNA: TGTGCCAGCAGGACAGGACGGAGCGAGCAGTACGTC. Translating it yields CASRTGRSEQYV.

This clone turned up a few times. V gene TRBV4-2 combines with J gene TRBJ1-6; 7 positions agree with TRBD1. Germline CDR1 and CDR2: LGHNA and YNFKEQ. The V and J ends lost 2 bases and 5 bases, in that order; junction bases with no gene match: 0. There are 14 residues in the CDR3. CDR3 in amino acids: CASSQQGDNSPLHF. The CDR3 DNA follows: TGTGCCAGCAGCCAACAGGGGGATAATTCACCCCTCCACTTT.

This clone has a handful of counts. The chain is built from TRBV5-4 and TRBJ2-6; D unclear. Germline lookup yields CDR1 SGHNT and CDR2 YYREEE (reference sequence). V gave up 3 bases and J gave up 2 bases, with 6 bases separating them. CDR3 size: 14 residues. CDR3 nucleotide sequence: TGTGCCAGCAGCTGGGCGGCTGGGGCCAACGTCCTGACTTTC. This encodes CASSWAAGANVLTF.